The source of this T cell receptor (beta chain) is a study of CD8 T cells in Susac syndrome. Reverse transcription of about 0.45 to 1 ug RNA was performed with random hexamers. TCRdb independently ran MiXCR on the immunoSEQ multiplex PCR reads; one entry per CDR3 protein. The sample includes a few hundred thousand distinct CDR3 sequences, 95% of them seen just once. The V gene lost 4 bases and the J gene lost 6 bases, with 9 bases spanning the gap. Germline V gene lookup returns CDR1 LGHDT and CDR2 YNNKEL (reference sequence). This CDR3 region has 12 residues. A single count supports this clonotype. Sequencing used CD4+ T cells from PBMCs. The chain uses TRBV3-1 and TRBJ1-1; D might be TRBD1 (5 bases). This receptor was taken from a human donor with multiple sclerosis. The CDR3 coding sequence is TGTGCCAGCAGCCGGGGGGACGCTGAAGCTTTCTTT. It is translated as CASSRGDAEAFF.